The present T cell receptor (beta chain) was sequenced within a study of response to subunit inactivated influenza vaccine. Study-level findings and limits: New T cells are recruited in small numbers by each seasonal influenza vaccination, according to the authors' suggestion.

Trimming took off 9 bases at V and 5 bases at J, with 14 bases between the two ends. The CDR3 runs to 13 residues. A note on this clonotype: Its target is unknown.

TCRdb used MiXCR to reprocess the RT-PCR reads, holding one entry per CDR3 protein. The table has about 650,000 distinct CDR3 sequences, around 14% seen once. The sequence was collected from a man between 50 and 59 years old who received an inactivated influenza vaccine. The genes are TRBV12-3 or TRBV12-4 and TRBJ1-5, with a tentative D call TRBD1 (5 bases). The sample consisted of PBMCs from blood, taken about 13 days after vaccination. DNA of the CDR3: TGTGCCAGTAGGGGTGGAGGTTATCAGCCCCAGCATTTT. Residues: CASRGGGYQPQHF.